The clone carrying this T cell receptor (beta chain) was seen only a few times. The CDR3 spans 15 residues. The germline V gene has CDR1 MGHRA and CDR2 YSYEKL. V lost 4 bases and J lost 7; bases outside the gene matches: 7. These data belong to a study of blood T cells in healthy people across ages. It was with a sample-barcoded 5' primer and a J-beta primer mix that a second PCR of about 6 to 12 cycles was run. All cDNA molecules were each tagged by a template-switch adaptor with 12 random nucleotides. Each CDR3 protein gets one entry after TCRdb re-called the 5' RACE reads with MiXCR. This table holds roughly 1.9 million distinct CDR3 sequences, approximately 39% found once.

The chain uses TRBV4-1 and TRBJ1-5, with TRBD1 identical over 10 bases. Sequenced input: blood. This clonotype was sampled from a human donor in good health. The CDR3 nucleotides read TGCGCCAGCAGCCTGGGACAGGGGTTTGGGCAGCCCCAGCATTTT. As protein: CASSLGQGFGQPQHF.